This T cell receptor (beta chain) was captured by sequencing in a study of regulatory T cells in long-lasting Graves disease. This clonotype appeared once. What it recognizes is unknown. A much larger clonotype is one base distant, so this may be a read error. This CDR3 region has 14 residues. CDR1 is SNHLY, CDR2 FYNNEI, per germline. General study results and limits: The TCR repertoire of persistent Graves' patients was less diverse than that of newly diagnosed ones. It was in persistent disease that TRBV28, TRBJ1-2 and TRBJ2-5 were favored.

Sequencing libraries for TCR beta were prepared with iRepertoire HTBI primers and Arm-PCR of CDR3 regions. Each CDR3 protein is one row after TCRdb ran MiXCR on the multiplex PCR reads. The sample contains more than 350,000 distinct CDR3 sequences, around 23% of which appear only once. Stated time point: persistent/refractory GD, antithyroid drugs over 5 years with positive TRAb. RNA from PBMCs was the source of the TCR library. The receptor was derived from a female donor with Graves disease. The chain is built from TRBV2 and TRBJ1-2; D unclear. The sample was peripheral blood mononuclear cells (PBMCs), taken when the disease was refractory, from a patient treated with antithyroid drugs. The CDR3 DNA reads as TGTGCCAGCGGTGAAGCGCGGCCCACTATGGGCTACACCTTC. Its translation: CASGEARPTMGYTF.